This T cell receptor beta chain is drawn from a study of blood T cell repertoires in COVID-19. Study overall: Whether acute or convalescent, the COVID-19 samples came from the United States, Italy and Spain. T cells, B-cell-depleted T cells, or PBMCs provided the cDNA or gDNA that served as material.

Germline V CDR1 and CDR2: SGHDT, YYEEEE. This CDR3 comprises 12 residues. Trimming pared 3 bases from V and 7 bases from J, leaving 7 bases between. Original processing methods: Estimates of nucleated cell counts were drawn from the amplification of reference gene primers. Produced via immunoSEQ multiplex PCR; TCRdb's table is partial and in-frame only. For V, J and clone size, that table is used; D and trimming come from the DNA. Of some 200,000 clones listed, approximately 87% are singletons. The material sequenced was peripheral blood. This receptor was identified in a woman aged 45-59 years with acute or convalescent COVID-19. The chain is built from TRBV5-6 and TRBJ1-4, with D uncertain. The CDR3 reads CASSWRGEKLFF. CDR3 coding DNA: TGTGCCAGCAGCTGGCGAGGTGAAAAACTGTTTTTT.